Presented here are 31 T cell receptor beta chains from one specimen sequenced in a study of beta chain features in type 1 diabetes (dated by TCRdb to 2017 to 2018). The paper as a whole reports these results and caveats: Type 1 diabetes patients showed a moderate but significant shortening of TCRB CDR3 length in all four CD4+ subsets.

Their cognate antigens are unknown. Libraries were built with the immunoSEQ multiplex PCR assay. The entire amount of isolated RNA was reverse transcribed using the High Capacity cDNA Reverse Transcription Kit, so the sequenced TCRB transcripts were expressed ones. TCRdb mirrors the immuneACCESS table, restricted to in-frame sequences. Some clones are absent from its copies; in checked studies, under half trace to an unresolved V gene, and the reason for the others is unknown. This sample is represented by 640,000 or so clones; roughly 13% of them were singletons. Around 0.022% of the sample is taken by the ten largest. The specimen was naive CD4+ T cells from blood. The sample's cell subset or site label, decoded: true naive CD4+ T cells. Receptor source: a man between 18 and 29 years old with type 1 diabetes.

The chain couples TRBV20-1 to TRBJ1-2; D ambiguous. Germline values: CDR1 DFQATT, CDR2 SNEGSKA (reference sequence). Trimming stripped 5 bases from V and 6 bases from J, with 10 bases between. The CDR3 runs to 11 residues. The CDR3 nucleotides read TGCAGTGCTGGATCCGGCAATGGCTACACCTTC. It specifies CSAGSGNGYTF.

This clone has a handful of counts. The chain combines TRBV7-9 with TRBJ2-5; 7 bases match TRBD1. This CDR3 spans 13 amino acids. The germline CDR1 and CDR2 sequences are SEHNR and FQNEAQ (reference sequence). Losses at the gene ends were 8 bases for V and 2 bases for J; bases not matched to a gene: 5. CDR3 nucleotides: TGTGCCAGCGGGCCAGGGGGTCAAGAGACCCAGTACTTC. Translation: CASGPGGQETQYF.

The CDR3 sequence: CSAARYYGYTF. The CDR3 DNA reads TGCAGTGCCGCGAGATACTATGGCTACACCTTC. This rearrangement joins TRBV20-1 to TRBJ1-2; D gene unclear. V was clipped by 6 bases and J by 3 bases, with 8 bases between them. Germline lookup yields CDR1 DFQATT and CDR2 SNEGSKA (reference sequence). The CDR3 is 11 residues long.

The rearrangement links TRBV6-5 to TRBJ2-2, with D perhaps matching TRBD1 or TRBD2 (5 bases each). With 0 bases removed from V and 5 bases from J, the gap between germline ends came to 10 bases. This CDR3 is built from 15 residues. In germline, CDR1 is MNHEY, CDR2 SVGAGI. CDR3 sequence: CASSYSGVSTGELFF. The CDR3 DNA reads as TGTGCCAGCAGTTACTCGGGGGTATCGACCGGGGAGCTGTTTTTT.

This clone has just a few counts. The chain recombines TRBV4-1 with TRBJ2-3, with unresolved D. Trimming left V 0 bases short and J 2 bases short, with 9 bases between. CDR1 MGHRA and CDR2 YSYEKL come from the germline V gene. CDR3 size: 15 residues. The DNA for the CDR3 is TGCGCCAGCAGCCAAGATCAAACTGACACAGATACGCAGTATTTT. As protein: CASSQDQTDTDTQYF.

This clone was counted only a few times. The J gene is TRBJ1-5, the V gene TRBV5-6; TRBD1 agrees at 7 bases. The V and J ends lost 1 base and 1 base, in that order; junction bases with no gene match: 5. The CDR3 sequence is 16 residues long. Germline V gene data show CDR1 as SGHDT and CDR2 as YYEEEE. In DNA form, the CDR3 reads TGTGCCAGCAGCTTGCTAGGGGGCGGAAGCAATCAGCCCCAGCATTTT. This encodes CASSLLGGGSNQPQHF.

This clone has more than one count but fewer than ten. The chain links TRBV30 to TRBJ2-2; no firm D call. CDR1 is GTSNPN and CDR2 is SVGIG in the germline V gene (reference sequence). The CDR3 is made up of 14 amino acids. Deletions cut 0 bases from V and 4 bases from J, with 9 bases between. CDR3 sequence: CAWSVHGLTGELFF. For the CDR3, the DNA is TGTGCCTGGAGTGTACACGGGCTCACCGGGGAGCTGTTTTTT.

This clone was detected only a few times. The chain joins TRBV30 to TRBJ1-4; D gene uncertain. Between the trimmed V and J ends, which lost 0 bases and 8 bases, there was a span of 13 bases. This CDR3 is 14 amino acids long. Germline-derived CDR1 and CDR2 are GTSNPN and SVGIG (reference sequence). The DNA of the CDR3 is TGTGCCTGGAGTGTATCGTCAGTGATCGAAAAACTGTTTTTT. Its protein product is CAWSVSSVIEKLFF.

This clone was observed a few times. The chain is built from TRBV5-4 and TRBJ2-7; 9 positions agree with TRBD1. The germline V gene encodes CDR1 SGHNT and CDR2 YYREEE (reference sequence). There are 15 residues in the CDR3. With V trimmed by 4 bases and J by 3 bases, 8 bases remained unmatched. CDR3 residues: CASSPIGTGFYEQYF. DNA of the CDR3: TGTGCCAGCAGCCCGATCGGGACAGGGTTCTACGAGCAGTACTTC.

The gene calls are TRBV11-3 and TRBJ1-1, with D hard to call. Per the germline V gene, CDR1 is SGHNT and CDR2 is YENEEA. The CDR3 loop spans 13 amino acids. V was clipped by 0 bases and J by 1 base, with 3 bases between them. The CDR3 nucleotides read TGTGCCAGCAGCTTAGAGGAGAACACTGAAGCTTTCTTT. Translating it yields CASSLEENTEAFF.

This clone was seen a handful of times. A read error may account for a junction end that differs from germline. The CDR3 region is CAISESSGAAEAFF. The CDR3 DNA sequence: TGTGCCATCAGCGAGTCGTCAGGGGCGGCGGAAGCTTTCTTT. The gene calls are TRBV10-3 and TRBJ1-1; TRBD1 might be the D (6 bases). Germline CDR1 ENHRY, CDR2 SYGVKD. The CDR3 sequence is 14 residues long.

This clone turned up a few times. V is TRBV10-3 and J is TRBJ2-3; the D is unclear. V dropped 3 bases and J dropped 0 bases, with 7 bases sitting between them. The CDR3 is made up of 14 amino acids. Germline V CDR1 and CDR2: ENHRY, SYGVKD. This chain's CDR3 is CAISDSTSTDTQYF. The CDR3 region has the DNA TGTGCCATCAGTGACAGTACTAGCACAGATACGCAGTATTTT.

The chain couples TRBV13 to TRBJ2-1, with D possibly being TRBD2 (6 bases). V was pared by 1 base and J by 15 bases, with 13 bases between. The CDR3 sequence is 12 residues long. Per the germline V gene, CDR1 is PRHDT and CDR2 is FYEKMQ (reference sequence). The CDR3 DNA follows: TGTGCCAGCAGCTTAGAGCGTAGCGGTCGGTTCTTC. As protein: CASSLERSGRFF.

V and J are TRBV30 and TRBJ1-6; 9 bases line up with TRBD1. Trimming removed 6 bases from V and 6 bases from J; junction bases left unmatched: 12. Germline CDR1 is GTSNPN and CDR2 is SVGIG (reference sequence). The CDR3 spans 16 residues. CDR3 in DNA: TGTGCCTGTCCTCCCAACCGGGACAGGGCTAATTCACCCCTCCACTTT. Translation gives CACPPNRDRANSPLHF. The entire variable domain, with the rest obtained from reference TRBV30 and TRBJ1-6, is as follows: SQTIHQWPATLVQPVGSPLSLECTVEGTSNPNLYWYRQAAGRGLQLLFYSVGIGQISSEVPQNLSASRPQDRQFILSSKKLLLSDSGFYLCACPPNRDRANSPLHFGNGTRLTVT.

V usage is TRBV30 and J usage is TRBJ1-1, with 8 bases aligning to TRBD1. Germline V lookup: CDR1 GTSNPN, CDR2 SVGIG (reference sequence). The CDR3 covers 16 residues. With 0 bases clipped from V and 1 base from J, the junction kept 7 bases outside the gene matches. The CDR3, as DNA: TGTGCCTGGAGTGTTGGGAGACAGGGGCCGAACACTGAAGCTTTCTTT. Amino acids: CAWSVGRQGPNTEAFF.

The rearrangement links TRBV5-4 to TRBJ2-3; a weak D match, TRBD2 (6 bases). The CDR3 is 14 amino acids. Deletions cut 5 bases from V and 3 bases from J, with 13 bases between. The germline V gene has CDR1 SGHNT and CDR2 YYREEE (reference sequence). CDR3 sequence (DNA): TGTGCCAGCAGTTCTTGGGAGGCGACAGATACGCAGTATTTT. This codes for CASSSWEATDTQYF.

This clone was seen more than once but under ten times. This chain joins TRBV5-6 and TRBJ1-2; D is unclear. Trimming removed 4 bases from V and 3 bases from J, with 10 bases in between. The CDR3 runs 13 residues. The germline CDR1 and CDR2 sequences are SGHDT and YYEEEE. The CDR3 reads CASSPSGDYGYTF. DNA for the CDR3: TGTGCCAGCAGCCCCTCCGGGGACTATGGCTACACCTTC.

This clone has more than one count but fewer than ten. The rearrangement links TRBV15 to TRBJ2-3, with TRBD2 matching 12 bases. V gave up 1 base and J gave up 5 bases; unmatched junction bases: 1. The CDR3 runs to 15 residues. CDR1 is LNHNV and CDR2 is YYDKDF in the germline V gene (reference sequence). The chain's CDR3 is CATSRGTSGEDTQYF. CDR3 DNA sequence: TGTGCCACCAGCAGAGGGACTAGCGGGGAAGATACGCAGTATTTT.

The chain recombines TRBV29-1 with TRBJ2-3; TRBD1 is a possible D gene (6 bases). Trimming stripped 3 bases from V and 6 bases from J, with 13 bases between. Germline V gene data show CDR1 as SQVTM and CDR2 as ANQGSEA. CDR3 size: 13 residues. CDR3 amino acids: CSVEGQGRDTQYF. DNA for the CDR3: TGCAGCGTTGAGGGGCAGGGGCGCGATACGCAGTATTTT.

This clone was observed a few times. The V call is TRBV5-1, the J call TRBJ2-3; maybe TRBD2 (6 bases). Germline V CDR1 and CDR2: SGHRS, YFSETQ. This CDR3 has 15 residues. Trimming pared 0 bases from V and 5 bases from J, leaving 13 bases between. In DNA, the CDR3 is TGCGCCAGCAGCTTGGTTGCAGGGCGGGGAGATACGCAGTATTTT. It yields the protein CASSLVAGRGDTQYF.

The rearrangement uses TRBV18 and TRBJ2-3; 7 positions agree with TRBD1. The CDR3 extends over 14 amino acids. V lost 0 bases to trimming and J lost 5 bases; unmatched junction nucleotides: 2. Per germline, CDR1 KGHSH and CDR2 LQKENI. The CDR3 spells CASSPPGQRDTQYF. CDR3 bases: TGTGCCAGCTCACCACCGGGACAGCGAGATACGCAGTATTTT.

This clone has just a few counts. V usage is TRBV5-1 and J usage is TRBJ2-3; tentatively, D is TRBD1 (6 bases). Trimming stripped 4 bases from V and 0 bases from J, with 12 bases between. CDR3 length: 15 residues. In germline, CDR1 is SGHRS, CDR2 YFSETQ. The DNA of the CDR3 is TGCGCCAGCAGCGCCTCAGGGGCTAGCACAGATACGCAGTATTTT. Residues: CASSASGASTDTQYF.

The chain is built from TRBV10-2 and TRBJ1-2, with D possibly matching TRBD1 (5 bases). Germline V CDR1 and CDR2: WSHSY, SAAADI. The V end was cut by 4 bases, the J end by 6 bases, with 21 bases between. The CDR3 consists of 16 residues. CDR3 in amino acids: CASSVGGGRAADGYTF. The CDR3 bases are TGCGCCAGCAGTGTCGGGGGTGGCAGAGCCGCGGATGGCTACACCTTC.

CDR3 sequence reads: CASSVRERETQYF. In nucleotides, the CDR3 is TGTGCCAGCAGTGTTAGGGAGCGGGAGACCCAGTACTTC. The chain recombines TRBV27 with TRBJ2-5; maybe TRBD2 (5 bases). Trimming left V 5 bases short and J 5 bases short, with 12 bases between. The CDR3 is 13 amino acids. Germline CDR1 is MNHEY and CDR2 is SMNVEV (reference sequence).

J is TRBJ1-2 and V is TRBV27; D not resolved. Germline V gives CDR1 MNHEY, CDR2 SMNVEV (reference sequence). This CDR3 is 13 amino acids long. Trimming took 1 base from V and 6 from J, leaving 9 bases between them. The CDR3 protein is CASSLFHGNGYTF. The DNA of the CDR3 is TGTGCCAGCAGTTTATTTCACGGAAATGGCTACACCTTC.

This clone showed up just a few times. The rearrangement links TRBV30 to TRBJ1-1; a possible D gene is TRBD1 (5 bases). The CDR3 covers 15 residues. Trimming stripped 4 bases from V and 3 bases from J, with 18 bases between. The germline V gene encodes CDR1 GTSNPN and CDR2 SVGIG (reference sequence). The CDR3 sequence: CAWTKIGAGDTEAFF. CDR3 DNA: TGTGCCTGGACCAAAATCGGGGCCGGGGACACTGAAGCTTTCTTT.

V usage is TRBV2 and J usage is TRBJ1-5; D is unclear. The CDR3 totals 14 residues. Germline V gene data show CDR1 as SNHLY and CDR2 as FYNNEI. The V gene lost 1 base and the J gene lost 6 bases, with 10 bases spanning the gap. The CDR3 sequence is CASSEDQVGQPQHF. DNA for the CDR3: TGTGCCAGCAGTGAAGATCAGGTCGGTCAGCCCCAGCATTTT.

This clone was counted between two and nine times. The rearrangement joins TRBV6-1 to TRBJ1-5; unclear D gene. This CDR3 spans 15 amino acids. V shed 3 bases and J shed 2 bases, with 11 bases lying between them. Germline assignment: CDR1 MNHNS and CDR2 SASEGT. CDR3 in DNA: TGTGCCAGCAGTGAGGACGGTTCGGGCAATCAGCCCCAGCATTTT. It encodes CASSEDGSGNQPQHF.

The V call is TRBV27, the J call TRBJ1-1; D is unresolved. The CDR3 length is 15 residues. Looked up from germline, CDR1 is MNHEY and CDR2 is SMNVEV (reference sequence). Trimming removed 7 bases from V and 2 bases from J, with 17 bases in between. CDR3 in amino acids: CASTSAGWENTEAFF. CDR3 DNA sequence: TGTGCCAGCACCTCTGCAGGATGGGAAAACACTGAAGCTTTCTTT.

This clone was counted between two and nine times. J is TRBJ2-5 and V is TRBV2; D remains ambiguous. Deletions cut 10 bases from V and 0 bases from J, with 15 bases between. The CDR3 has 14 amino acids. The germline V gene encodes CDR1 SNHLY and CDR2 FYNNEI. DNA for the CDR3: TGTGCCACTCAACATCGACTGTACCAAGAGACCCAGTACTTC. Translation: CATQHRLYQETQYF.

The CDR3 region is CASSGTGAPGKYF. CDR3 in DNA: TGTGCCAGCAGCGGAACCGGGGCACCCGGCAAGTACTTC. The V gene is TRBV5-6, the J gene TRBJ2-4, with D tentatively TRBD1 or TRBD2 (5 bases each). The CDR3 has 13 residues. The V gene's germline CDR1 is SGHDT and CDR2 YYEEEE. The germline V and J ends were trimmed by 4 bases and 14 bases, with 19 bases remaining between them.